The table lists the clone carrying this TCR beta chain with many counts. The antigen remains undetermined. The V end was cut by 7 bases, the J end by 0 bases, with 9 bases between. Per the germline V gene, CDR1 is MNHNS and CDR2 is SASEGT. This CDR3 is built from 13 residues. Time point denoted: sample taken at primary tumor resection. No cell sorting; template was whole RNA from tumor, lung tissue or PBMC. These data originate in a study of spatial heterogeneity in lung cancer. Across the whole study: More than eight raw reads, on average, carried each unique TCR and UMI combination. Findings of the study overall: In blood, ubiquitous expanded tumor TCRs appeared more at resection than follow-up.

One entry per CDR3 protein results from TCRdb running MiXCR on the 5' RACE reads. The table shows tens of thousands of distinct CDR3 sequences, with 5.2% occurring only once. V gene TRBV6-1 combines with J gene TRBJ1-1; D not certain. This TCR came from a female donor with early-stage non-small cell lung cancer. Here the sequenced sample was PBMCs, taken at surgery. The CDR3 sequence is CASTTSLNTEAFF. CDR3 in DNA: TGTGCCAGCACAACAAGTCTGAACACTGAAGCTTTCTTT.